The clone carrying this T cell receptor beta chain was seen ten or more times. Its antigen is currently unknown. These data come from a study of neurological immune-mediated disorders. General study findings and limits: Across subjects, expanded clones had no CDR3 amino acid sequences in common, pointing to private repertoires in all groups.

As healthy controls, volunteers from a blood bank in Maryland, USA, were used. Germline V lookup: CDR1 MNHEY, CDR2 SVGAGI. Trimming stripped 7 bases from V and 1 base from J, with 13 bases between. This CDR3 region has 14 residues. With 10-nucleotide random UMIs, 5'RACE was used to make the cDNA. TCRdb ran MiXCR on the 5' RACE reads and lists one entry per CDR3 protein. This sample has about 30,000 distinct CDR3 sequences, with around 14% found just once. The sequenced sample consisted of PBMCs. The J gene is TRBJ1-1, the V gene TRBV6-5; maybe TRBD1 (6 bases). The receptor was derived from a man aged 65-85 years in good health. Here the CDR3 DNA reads TGTGCCAGCAAAGCAGGGGAGGCGAACACTGAAGCTTTCTTT. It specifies CASKAGEANTEAFF.